Listed below are T cell receptor beta chains from one sample, sequenced in a study of T cells in Graves' hyperthyroidism and ophthalmopathy. TCRdb re-called the multiplex PCR reads through MiXCR, storing one row per CDR3 protein. The data show about 770,000 distinct CDR3 sequences, about 19% seen once. The source material was blood. These receptors were taken from a woman aged 45 to 65 with Graves' hyperthyroidism that later progressed to Graves' ophthalmopathy. The CDR3 runs from the conserved cysteine through the conserved F or W. Each record gives: J gene, D gene, V gene, clone size, CDR3 protein, CDR3 DNA. D genes are given only for firm matches. Clone size, where shown, is once, few, many, or a class for clones that have expanded.

>TRBJ1-1|-|TRBV7-9|few
CASSPREVRNTEAFF
TGTGCCAGCAGCCCCCGGGAGGTGAGGAACACTGAAGCTTTCTTT
>TRBJ1-2|-|TRBV5-1|few
CASSPSGSGGYTF
TGCGCCAGCAGCCCCTCCGGATCGGGTGGCTACACCTTC
>TRBJ1-1|-|TRBV7-8|-
CASSKRTDLMNTEAFF
TGTGCCAGCAGCAAAAGGACAGACCTGATGAACACTGAAGCTTTCTTT
>TRBJ1-6|TRBD1|TRBV18|-
CASSPYSTGTRGSYNSPLHF
TGTGCCAGCTCACCCTACTCGACAGGCACCAGGGGGTCCTATAATTCACCCCTCCACTTT
>TRBJ2-3|-|TRBV30|-
CAWRTITLKGDTQYF
TGTGCCTGGAGGACAATCACGCTGAAAGGAGATACGCAGTATTTT
>TRBJ2-2|-|TRBV3-1|few
CASSQVTAGPTGELFF
TGTGCCAGCAGCCAAGTTACGGCAGGACCCACCGGGGAGCTGTTTTTT
>TRBJ1-6|-|TRBV29-1|few
CSVEGALGTLHF
TGCAGCGTTGAAGGGGCGCTGGGGACCCTCCACTTT
>TRBJ2-5|TRBD2|TRBV5-4|few
CASSPSSGAGRETQYF
TGTGCCAGCAGCCCTTCGAGCGGGGCCGGGCGGGAGACCCAGTACTTC
>TRBJ1-2|-|TRBV19|-
CASTSRMNYGYTF
TGTGCCAGTACCTCAAGAATGAACTATGGCTACACCTTC
>TRBJ2-7|-|TRBV29-1|-
CSVTVPPRPYEQYF
TGCAGCGTAACTGTCCCACCTCGGCCCTACGAGCAGTACTTC
>TRBJ1-6|-|TRBV4-2|few
CASSRRGEFQNSPLHF
TGTGCCAGCAGCCGAAGAGGGGAGTTTCAGAATTCACCCCTCCACTTT
>TRBJ1-2|-|TRBV20-1|-
CSARDIAGGGIIYGYTF
TGCAGTGCTAGAGATATAGCGGGGGGCGGGATAATCTATGGCTACACCTTC
>TRBJ1-5|-|TRBV2|-
CASSDYRVTYIPTYSNQPQHF
TGTGCCAGCAGTGACTACAGAGTTACCTATATCCCTACATATAGCAATCAGCCCCAGCATTTT
>TRBJ2-2|TRBD1|TRBV6-1|-
CASLRGGLNPGELFF
TGTGCCAGCTTAAGAGGGGGCCTGAACCCCGGGGAGCTGTTTTTT
>TRBJ2-5|-|TRBV3-1|many
CASSQGPGTKETQYF
TGTGCCAGCAGCCAAGGACCCGGGACAAAAGAGACCCAGTACTTC
>TRBJ2-2|-|TRBV20-1|-
CSARSGTVNTGELFF
TGCAGTGCTAGATCCGGGACGGTGAACACCGGGGAGCTGTTTTTT
>TRBJ2-5|TRBD2|TRBV20-1|few
CSARTSGGGETQYF
TGCAGTGCTCGGACTAGCGGGGGCGGAGAGACCCAGTACTTC
>TRBJ1-6|-|TRBV11-2|-
CASGLRGTNSPLHF
TGTGCCAGCGGCTTACGGGGAACGAATTCACCCCTCCACTTT
>TRBJ2-5|TRBD1|TRBV29-1|-
CSVEVTGGQETQYF
TGCAGCGTTGAAGTGACAGGGGGTCAAGAGACCCAGTACTTC
>TRBJ1-3|-|TRBV6-1|-
CASSDGRTGNTIYF
TGTGCCAGCAGTGATGGTAGAACTGGAAACACCATATATTTT
>TRBJ2-1|-|TRBV30|many
CAWSIASRNEQFF
TGTGCCTGGAGCATCGCTAGCAGGAATGAGCAGTTCTTC
>TRBJ2-2|TRBD1|TRBV2|-
CASRRQGPVGELFF
TGTGCCAGCAGGAGACAGGGGCCGGTCGGGGAGCTGTTTTTT
>TRBJ1-1|-|TRBV19|-
CASSSTGKTEAFF
TGTGCCAGTAGTAGCACGGGGAAAACTGAAGCTTTCTTT
>TRBJ1-1|TRBD1|TRBV19|-
CASSTGGGINTEAFF
TGTGCCAGTAGTACAGGGGGCGGAATAAACACTGAAGCTTTCTTT
>TRBJ1-6|-|TRBV4-2|-
CASSQDQGTRGWSPLHF
TGTGCCAGCAGCCAAGATCAGGGGACGCGAGGGTGGTCACCCCTCCACTTT
>TRBJ2-6|-|TRBV25-1|-
CASSEYVGRSGANVLTF
TGTGCCAGCAGTGAATATGTCGGACGTTCTGGGGCCAACGTCCTGACTTTC
>TRBJ1-2|TRBD1|TRBV5-1|few
CASSPGTASYGYTF
TGCGCCAGCAGCCCGGGGACAGCATCGTATGGCTACACCTTC
>TRBJ2-3|-|TRBV29-1|few
CSGNGGFFTDTQYF
TGCAGCGGAAATGGCGGGTTTTTCACAGATACGCAGTATTTT
>TRBJ2-5|-|TRBV5-1|few
CASSFRRETQYF
TGCGCCAGCAGCTTCAGGCGGGAGACCCAGTACTTC
>TRBJ1-6|-|TRBV12-3/TRBV12-4|-
CASSNLDPRHWNSPLHF
TGTGCCAGCAGCAACCTTGACCCCCGACACTGGAATTCACCCCTCCACTTT
>TRBJ2-2|TRBD2|TRBV20-1|many
CSVAGNTGELFF
TGCAGTGTAGCGGGTAATACCGGGGAGCTGTTTTTT
>TRBJ2-3|-|TRBV3-1|many
CASSQEWAGHTQYF
TGTGCCAGCAGCCAAGAATGGGCGGGACATACGCAGTATTTT
>TRBJ1-5|-|TRBV27|-
CASSSASEPNQPQHF
TGTGCCAGCAGTTCGGCTAGCGAACCCAATCAGCCCCAGCATTTT
>TRBJ1-4|-|TRBV11-2|-
CASSLTEGTNEKLFF
TGTGCCAGCAGCTTAACAGAGGGAACTAATGAAAAACTGTTTTTT
>TRBJ1-4|TRBD1|TRBV27|few
CASKNRTGGIEKLFF
TGTGCCAGCAAGAACAGGACAGGGGGAATTGAAAAACTGTTTTTT
>TRBJ2-7|-|TRBV11-2|-
CASSSSLLEQYF
TGTGCCAGCAGCTCCAGTCTACTCGAGCAGTACTTC
>TRBJ2-1|TRBD2|TRBV3-1|many
CASSRRASGGIEQFF
TGTGCCAGCAGCCGGCGGGCTAGCGGGGGGATTGAGCAGTTCTTC
>TRBJ1-4|TRBD1|TRBV2|-
CASSEGDRGNEKLFF
TGTGCCAGCAGTGAAGGGGACAGGGGTAATGAAAAACTGTTTTTT
>TRBJ2-5|-|TRBV12-3/TRBV12-4|many
CASSPGSTNQETQYF
TGTGCCAGCAGTCCCGGGTCCACAAACCAAGAGACCCAGTACTTC
>TRBJ2-1|TRBD1|TRBV9|-
CASSAGTGPMGNEQFF
TGTGCCAGCAGTGCCGGGACAGGACCTATGGGGAATGAGCAGTTCTTC
>TRBJ1-2|-|TRBV7-9|few
CASSTSVGGGYGYTF
TGTGCCAGCAGCACTTCGGTGGGGGGCGGCTATGGCTACACCTTC
>TRBJ2-5|-|TRBV29-1|-
CSVEGTRYQETQYF
TGCAGCGTTGAAGGGACACGTTACCAAGAGACCCAGTACTTC
>TRBJ1-1|-|TRBV4-1|-
CASSQAAGPNTEAFF
TGCGCCAGCAGCCAAGCGGCCGGGCCGAACACTGAAGCTTTCTTT
>TRBJ1-5|TRBD1|TRBV19|-
CAGSIYGTDDSNQPQHF
TGTGCCGGTAGTATCTACGGGACAGATGATAGCAATCAGCCCCAGCATTTT
>TRBJ2-3|-|TRBV11-1|many
CASSLEGSPGTDTQYF
TGTGCCAGCAGCTTAGAGGGATCGCCAGGCACAGATACGCAGTATTTT
>TRBJ1-5|TRBD1|TRBV7-2|-
CASSLGQGRGQPQHF
TGTGCCAGCAGCTTGGGACAGGGGAGGGGTCAGCCCCAGCATTTT
>TRBJ2-3|TRBD2|TRBV7-2|few
CASSGRTSFSDTQYF
TGTGCCAGCAGCGGGCGGACTAGTTTTTCAGATACGCAGTATTTT
>TRBJ1-3|TRBD1|TRBV15|-
CATSGGQGRPTGNTIYF
TGTGCCACCAGCGGGGGACAGGGACGACCGACTGGAAACACCATATATTTT
>TRBJ1-1|-|TRBV30|many
CAWSRLGVTEAFF
TGTGCCTGGAGTAGATTGGGAGTCACTGAAGCTTTCTTT
>TRBJ2-3|-|TRBV9|few
CASSVGGIGTDTQYF
TGTGCCAGCAGCGTAGGAGGGATTGGCACAGATACGCAGTATTTT
>TRBJ2-5|-|TRBV11-1|many
CASTIGGTGPQETQYF
TGTGCCAGCACAATAGGGGGGACTGGACCGCAAGAGACCCAGTACTTC
>TRBJ2-7|-|TRBV19|once
CARQRVYEQYF
TGTGCCAGACAGCGGGTCTACGAGCAGTACTTC
>TRBJ2-1|TRBD2|TRBV5-5|-
CASSLANLAGKWYNEQFF
TGTGCCAGCAGCTTGGCAAACCTAGCGGGGAAATGGTACAATGAGCAGTTCTTC
>TRBJ2-2|-|TRBV4-1|-
CASSQVGVTPGELFF
TGCGCCAGCAGCCAAGTGGGCGTGACCCCCGGGGAGCTGTTTTTT